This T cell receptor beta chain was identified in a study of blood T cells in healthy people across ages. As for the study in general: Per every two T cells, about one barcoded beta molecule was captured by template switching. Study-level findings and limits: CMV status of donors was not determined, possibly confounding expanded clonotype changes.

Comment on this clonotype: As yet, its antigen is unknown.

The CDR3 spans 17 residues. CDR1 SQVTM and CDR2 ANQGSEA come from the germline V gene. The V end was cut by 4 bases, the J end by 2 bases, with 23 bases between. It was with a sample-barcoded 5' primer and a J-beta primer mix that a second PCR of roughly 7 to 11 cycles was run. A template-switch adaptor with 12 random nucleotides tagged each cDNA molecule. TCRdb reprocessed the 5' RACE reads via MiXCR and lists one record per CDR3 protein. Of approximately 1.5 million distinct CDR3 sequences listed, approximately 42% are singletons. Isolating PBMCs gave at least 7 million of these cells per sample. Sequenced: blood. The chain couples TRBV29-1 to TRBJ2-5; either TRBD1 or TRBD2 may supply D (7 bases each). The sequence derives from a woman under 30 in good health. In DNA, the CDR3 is TGCAGCGTTGGGGGGGGACAGCGAAAAGAGAATCAAGAGACCCAGTACTTC. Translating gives CSVGGGQRKENQETQYF.